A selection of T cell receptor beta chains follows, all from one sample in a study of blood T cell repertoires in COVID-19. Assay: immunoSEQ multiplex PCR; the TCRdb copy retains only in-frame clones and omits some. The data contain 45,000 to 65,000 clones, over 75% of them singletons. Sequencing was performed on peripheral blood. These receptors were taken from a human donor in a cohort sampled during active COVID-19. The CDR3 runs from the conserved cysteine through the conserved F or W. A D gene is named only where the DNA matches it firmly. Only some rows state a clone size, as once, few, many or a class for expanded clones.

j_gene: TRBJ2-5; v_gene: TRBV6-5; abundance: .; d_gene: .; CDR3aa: CASSWDFQETQYF; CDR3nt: TGTGCCAGCAGTTGGGACTTCCAAGAGACCCAGTACTTC
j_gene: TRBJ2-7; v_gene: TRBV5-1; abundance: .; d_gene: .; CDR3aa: CASSPQGYEQYF; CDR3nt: TGCGCCAGCAGCCCACAGGGTTACGAGCAGTACTTC
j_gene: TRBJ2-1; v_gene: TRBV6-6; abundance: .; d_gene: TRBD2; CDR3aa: CASCLAASGRTDEQFF; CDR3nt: TGTGCCAGCTGTTTGGCCGCTAGCGGGAGAACGGATGAGCAGTTCTTC
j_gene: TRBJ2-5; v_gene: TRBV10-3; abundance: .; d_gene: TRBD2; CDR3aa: CAISDPGGRGVTQYF; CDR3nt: TGTGCCATCAGTGACCCCGGGGGACGGGGGGTGACCCAGTACTTC
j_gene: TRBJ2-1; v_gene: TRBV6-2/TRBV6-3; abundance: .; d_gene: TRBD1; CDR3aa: CASSYSTGNEQFF; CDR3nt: TGTGCCAGCAGTTACTCGACAGGGAATGAGCAGTTCTTC
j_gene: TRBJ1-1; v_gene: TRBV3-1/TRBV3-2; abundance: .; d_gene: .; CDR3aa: CASSQGGQSRTEAFF; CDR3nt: TGTGCCAGCAGCCAAGGTGGACAGTCAAGGACTGAAGCTTTCTTT
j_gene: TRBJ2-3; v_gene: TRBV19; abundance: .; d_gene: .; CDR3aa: CAASYGGPDTQYF; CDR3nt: TGTGCCGCCTCTTATGGGGGCCCTGATACGCAGTATTTT
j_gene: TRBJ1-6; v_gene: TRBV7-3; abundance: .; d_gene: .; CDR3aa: CASSLDSGFNSPLHF; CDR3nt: TGTGCCAGCAGCTTGGACTCGGGATTCAATTCACCCCTCCACTTT
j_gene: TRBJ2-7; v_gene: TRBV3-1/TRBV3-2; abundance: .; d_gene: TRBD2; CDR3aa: CASSRKGLAGASHRSYEQYF; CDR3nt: TGTGCCAGCAGCCGAAAGGGACTAGCGGGAGCGTCCCACCGTTCCTACGAGCAGTACTTC
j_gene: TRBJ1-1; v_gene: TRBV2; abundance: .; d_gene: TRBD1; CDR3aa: CASSEFTGGGTEAFF; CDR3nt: TGTGCCAGCAGTGAATTCACAGGGGGTGGCACTGAAGCTTTCTTT
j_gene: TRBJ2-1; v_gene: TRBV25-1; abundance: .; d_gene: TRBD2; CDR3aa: CASRGLARYNEQFF; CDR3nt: TGTGCCAGCAGAGGACTAGCGAGGTACAATGAGCAGTTCTTC
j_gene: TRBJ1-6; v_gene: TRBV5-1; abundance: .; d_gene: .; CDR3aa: CASSPPETGHNSPLHF; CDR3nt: TGCGCCAGCAGCCCCCCCGAGACAGGCCATAATTCACCCCTCCACTTT
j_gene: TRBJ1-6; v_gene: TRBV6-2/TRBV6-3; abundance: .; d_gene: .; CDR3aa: CASSYPSRRGNSPLHF; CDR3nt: TGTGCCAGCAGTTACCCATCGAGGCGGGGGAATTCACCCCTCCACTTT
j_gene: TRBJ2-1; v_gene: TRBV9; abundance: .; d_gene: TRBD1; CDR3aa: CASSDRQGDYNEQFF; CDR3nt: TGTGCCAGCAGCGATCGACAGGGGGACTACAATGAGCAGTTCTTC
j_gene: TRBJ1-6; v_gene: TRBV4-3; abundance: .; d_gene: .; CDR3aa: CASSRSGSSYNSPLHF; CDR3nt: TGCGCCAGCAGTCGCTCGGGGAGCTCCTATAATTCACCCCTCCACTTT
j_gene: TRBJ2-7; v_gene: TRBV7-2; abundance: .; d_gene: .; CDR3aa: CASSLALAGSEQYF; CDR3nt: TGTGCCAGCAGCTTAGCGCTGGCAGGCTCCGAGCAGTACTTC
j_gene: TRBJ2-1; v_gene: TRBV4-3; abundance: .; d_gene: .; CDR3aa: CASSQGGFEQFF; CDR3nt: TGCGCCAGCAGCCAAGGAGGGTTTGAGCAGTTCTTC
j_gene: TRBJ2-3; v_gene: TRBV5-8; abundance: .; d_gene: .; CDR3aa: CASSLANGVSTDTQYF; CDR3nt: TGTGCCAGCAGCTTGGCCAACGGAGTTAGCACAGATACGCAGTATTTT
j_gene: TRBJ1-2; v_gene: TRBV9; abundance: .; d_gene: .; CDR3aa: CASSVWGRVGQGEGYTF; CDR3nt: TGTGCCAGCAGCGTATGGGGTCGGGTCGGGCAGGGCGAGGGCTACACCTTC
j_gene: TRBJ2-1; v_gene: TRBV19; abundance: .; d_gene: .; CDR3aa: CASSILLAHEQFF; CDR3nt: TGTGCCAGTAGTATATTACTAGCCCATGAGCAGTTCTTC
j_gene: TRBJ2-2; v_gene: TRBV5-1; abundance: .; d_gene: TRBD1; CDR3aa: CASSLRDRATGELFF; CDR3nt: TGCGCCAGCAGCCTAAGGGACAGGGCCACCGGGGAGCTGTTTTTT
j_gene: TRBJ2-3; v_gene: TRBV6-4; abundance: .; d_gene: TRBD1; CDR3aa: CASSGTGGADTQYF; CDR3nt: TGTGCCAGCAGTGGGACAGGGGGCGCAGATACGCAGTATTTT
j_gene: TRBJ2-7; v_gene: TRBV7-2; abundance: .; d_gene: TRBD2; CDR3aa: CASSPGSTSGGDEQYF; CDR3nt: TGTGCCAGCAGTCCAGGTTCGACTAGCGGGGGGGACGAGCAGTACTTC
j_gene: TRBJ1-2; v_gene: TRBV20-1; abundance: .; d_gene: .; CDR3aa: CSARGQTNYGYTF; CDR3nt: TGCAGTGCTCGTGGACAGACTAACTATGGCTACACCTTC
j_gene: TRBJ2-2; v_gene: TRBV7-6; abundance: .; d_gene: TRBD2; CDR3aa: CASSFSAGGNTGELFF; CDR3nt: TGTGCCAGCAGCTTTTCAGCGGGGGGAAACACCGGGGAGCTGTTTTTT
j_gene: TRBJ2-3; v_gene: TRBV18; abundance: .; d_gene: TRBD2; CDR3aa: CASSPRPAGGPTDTQYF; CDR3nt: TGTGCCAGCTCACCACGGCCAGCGGGAGGGCCAACAGATACGCAGTATTTT
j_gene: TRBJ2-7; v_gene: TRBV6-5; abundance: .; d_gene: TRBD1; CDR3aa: CASLSLRDSFYEQYF; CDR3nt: TGTGCCAGCTTGTCACTCCGGGACAGTTTCTACGAGCAGTACTTC
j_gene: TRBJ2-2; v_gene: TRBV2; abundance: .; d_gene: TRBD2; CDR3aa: CASSETGGAGELFF; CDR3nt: TGTGCCAGCAGTGAAACGGGGGGGGCCGGGGAGCTGTTTTTT
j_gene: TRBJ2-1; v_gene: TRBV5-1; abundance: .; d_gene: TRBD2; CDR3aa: CASSRGAGGEYEQFF; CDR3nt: TGCGCCAGCAGCCGGGGGGCGGGGGGCGAATATGAGCAGTTCTTC
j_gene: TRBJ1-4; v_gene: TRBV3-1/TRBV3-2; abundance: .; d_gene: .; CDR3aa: CASSLRGNEKLFF; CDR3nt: TGTGCCAGCAGCCTCCGGGGGAATGAAAAACTGTTTTTT
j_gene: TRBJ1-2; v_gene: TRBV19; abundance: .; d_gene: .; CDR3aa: CASSRRGGVDFFIYGYTF; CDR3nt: TGTGCCAGTAGTAGAAGGGGAGGGGTTGACTTCTTCATCTATGGCTACACCTTC
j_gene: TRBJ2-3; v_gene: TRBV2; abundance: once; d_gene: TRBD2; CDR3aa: CASSGTSGSTDTQYF; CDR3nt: TGTGCCAGCAGTGGGACTAGCGGTAGCACAGATACGCAGTATTTT
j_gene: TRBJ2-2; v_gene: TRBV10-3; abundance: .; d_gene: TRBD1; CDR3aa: CAISEGQGHTGELFF; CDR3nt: TGTGCCATCAGTGAGGGACAGGGCCACACCGGGGAGCTGTTTTTT
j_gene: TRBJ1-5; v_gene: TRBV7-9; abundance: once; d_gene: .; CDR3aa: CASSHTTENQPQHF; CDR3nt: TGTGCCAGCAGCCATACGACAGAGAATCAGCCCCAGCATTTT
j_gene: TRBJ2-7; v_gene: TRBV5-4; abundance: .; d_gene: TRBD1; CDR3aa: CASSDRYTYEQYF; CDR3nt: TGTGCCAGCTCGGACAGGTATACCTACGAGCAGTACTTC
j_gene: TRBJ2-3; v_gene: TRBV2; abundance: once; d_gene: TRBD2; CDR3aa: CASRPGLAGSTDTQYF; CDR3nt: TGTGCCAGCAGGCCGGGACTAGCGGGCAGCACAGATACGCAGTATTTT
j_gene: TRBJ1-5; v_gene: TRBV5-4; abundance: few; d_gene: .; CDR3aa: CASSLERSQPQHF; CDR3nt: TGTGCCAGCAGCTTGGAGAGGTCTCAGCCCCAGCATTTT
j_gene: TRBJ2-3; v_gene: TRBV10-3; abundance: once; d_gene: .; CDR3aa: CAISDLRRATDTQYF; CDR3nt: TGTGCCATCAGTGATTTGCGGAGGGCGACAGATACGCAGTATTTT
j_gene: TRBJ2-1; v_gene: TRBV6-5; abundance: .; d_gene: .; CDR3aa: CASSPGRRRGEQFF; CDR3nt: TGTGCCAGCAGTCCGGGACGGCGAAGGGGGGAGCAGTTCTTC
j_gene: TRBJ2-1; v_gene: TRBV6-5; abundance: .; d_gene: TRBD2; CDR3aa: CASSRGVNEQFF; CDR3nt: TGTGCCAGCTCGCGGGGGGTAAATGAGCAGTTCTTC
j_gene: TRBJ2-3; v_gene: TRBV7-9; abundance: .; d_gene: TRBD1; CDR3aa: CASSSRTGSTDTQYF; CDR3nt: TGTGCCAGCAGCTCCCGGACAGGGAGCACAGATACGCAGTATTTT
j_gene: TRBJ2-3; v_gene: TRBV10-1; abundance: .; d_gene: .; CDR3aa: CASSQGSTDTQYF; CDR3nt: TGCGCCAGCAGTCAGGGATCCACAGATACGCAGTATTTT
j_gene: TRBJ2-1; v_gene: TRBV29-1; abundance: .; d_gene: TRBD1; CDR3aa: CSVEDPGTGFEQFF; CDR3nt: TGCAGCGTTGAAGATCCCGGGACAGGGTTTGAGCAGTTCTTC
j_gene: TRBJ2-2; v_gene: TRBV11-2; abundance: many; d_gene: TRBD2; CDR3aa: CASSPRGLAVNTGELFF; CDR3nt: TGTGCCAGCAGCCCACGGGGACTAGCGGTTAACACCGGGGAGCTGTTTTTT
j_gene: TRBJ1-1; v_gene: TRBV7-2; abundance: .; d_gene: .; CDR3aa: CASSSGLRPTEAFF; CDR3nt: TGTGCCAGCAGCTCAGGACTAAGACCCACTGAAGCTTTCTTT
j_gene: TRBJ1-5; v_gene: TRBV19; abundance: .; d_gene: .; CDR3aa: CASSFRGSGNQPQHF; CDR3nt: TGTGCCAGTAGTTTCAGGGGTTCGGGCAATCAGCCCCAGCATTTT
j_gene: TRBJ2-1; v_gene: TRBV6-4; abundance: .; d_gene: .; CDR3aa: CASSEQGAYNEQFF; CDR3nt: TGTGCCAGCAGTGAACAGGGCGCCTACAATGAGCAGTTCTTC
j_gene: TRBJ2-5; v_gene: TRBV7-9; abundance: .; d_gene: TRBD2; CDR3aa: CASSPGTSVLSQETQYF; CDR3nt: TGTGCCAGCAGCCCCGGGACTAGCGTTTTATCGCAAGAGACCCAGTACTTC
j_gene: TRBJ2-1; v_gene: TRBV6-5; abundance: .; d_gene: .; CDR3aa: CASSYSYPGEGEQFF; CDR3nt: TGTGCCAGCAGTTACTCGTATCCCGGGGAAGGAGAGCAGTTCTTC
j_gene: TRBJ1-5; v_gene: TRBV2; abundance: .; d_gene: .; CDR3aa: CASTTGVNQPQHF; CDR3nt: TGTGCCAGCACCACCGGTGTCAATCAGCCCCAGCATTTT
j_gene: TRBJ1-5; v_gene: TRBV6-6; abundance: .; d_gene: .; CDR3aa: CASSGGTGKQPQHF; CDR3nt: TGTGCCAGCAGTGGGGGAACAGGGAAACAGCCCCAGCATTTT
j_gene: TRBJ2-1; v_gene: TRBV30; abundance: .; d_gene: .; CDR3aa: CAWTLRDLRDNEQFF; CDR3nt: TGTGCCTGGACCCTCCGGGACTTGAGGGACAATGAGCAGTTCTTC